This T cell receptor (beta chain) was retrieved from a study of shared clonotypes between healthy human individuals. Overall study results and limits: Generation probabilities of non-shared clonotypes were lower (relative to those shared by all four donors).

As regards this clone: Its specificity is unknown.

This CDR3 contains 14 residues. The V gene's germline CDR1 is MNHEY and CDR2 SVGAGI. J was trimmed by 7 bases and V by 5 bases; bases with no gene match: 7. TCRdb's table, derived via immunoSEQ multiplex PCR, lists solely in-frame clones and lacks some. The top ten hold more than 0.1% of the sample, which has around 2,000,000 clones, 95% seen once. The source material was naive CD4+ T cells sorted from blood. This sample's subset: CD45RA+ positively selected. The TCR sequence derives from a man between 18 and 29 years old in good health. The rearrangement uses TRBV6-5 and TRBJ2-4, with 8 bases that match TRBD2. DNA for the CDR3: TGTGCCAGCAGTCGGGGGGGCCAGTTGAACATTCAGTACTTC. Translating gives CASSRGGQLNIQYF.